The clone carrying this TCR beta chain was counted between two and nine times. Its antigen is undetermined. The data originate from a study of CD8 T cells in ankylosing spondylitis. The study's findings and limits: What seemed typical of ankylosing spondylitis blood was a TCR beta motif built from eight highly homologous variants. Significantly higher representation of disease-linked clones was reported for matched ankylosing spondylitis synovial fluid. There were earlier reports of some motif variants in reactive arthritis synovial fluid and blood. Disease-linked clones bore a CD8+ phenotype and were relatively rare in peripheral blood.

The authors made TCR beta libraries by quantitative 5'-RACE with molecular barcodes. TCRdb used MiXCR to reprocess the 5' RACE reads, holding one entry per CDR3 protein. The sample records a few hundred thousand distinct CDR3 sequences, approximately 20% being singletons. Germline assignment: CDR1 SGHRS and CDR2 YFSETQ. The CDR3 has 15 amino acids. Trimming at V came to 3 bases and at J to 3 bases, leaving 8 bases not matched to a gene. The sequence derives from a male donor with ankylosing spondylitis. The chain recombines TRBV5-1 with TRBJ1-1; 7 nucleotides line up with TRBD1. The sample consisted of blood, either unsorted or a sorted T cell fraction (not recorded which). CDR3 DNA sequence: TGCGCCAGCAGCTCAATTAGCAGGGGGGACACTGAAGCTTTCTTT. This codes for CASSSISRGDTEAFF.